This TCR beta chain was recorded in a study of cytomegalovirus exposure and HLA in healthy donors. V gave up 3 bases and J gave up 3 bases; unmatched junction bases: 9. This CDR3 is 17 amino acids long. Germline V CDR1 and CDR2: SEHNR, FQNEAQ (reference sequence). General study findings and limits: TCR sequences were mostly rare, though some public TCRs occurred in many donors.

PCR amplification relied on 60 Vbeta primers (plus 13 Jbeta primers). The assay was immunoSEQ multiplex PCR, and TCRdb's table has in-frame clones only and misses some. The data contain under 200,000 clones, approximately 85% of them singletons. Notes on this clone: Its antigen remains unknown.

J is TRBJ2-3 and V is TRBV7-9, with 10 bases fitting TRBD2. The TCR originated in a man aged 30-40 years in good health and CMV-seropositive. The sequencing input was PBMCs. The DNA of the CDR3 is TGTGCCAGCAGCTTCCGGACTAGCGGAAAGGGGACAGATACGCAGTATTTT. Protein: CASSFRTSGKGTDTQYF. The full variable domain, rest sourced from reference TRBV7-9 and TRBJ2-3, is DTGVSQNPRHKITKRGQNVTFRCDPISEHNRLYWYRQTLGQGPEFLTYFQNEAQLEKSRLLSDRFSAERPKGSFSTLEIQRTEQGDSAMYLCASSFRTSGKGTDTQYFGPGTRLTVL.